The sample holds many counts of the clone carrying this T cell receptor beta chain. Antigen specificity is unknown. Ophthalmopathy patients all had a Clinical Activity Score of at least 3, a NOSPECS grade of at least 4 and disease under 3 months old. TCR beta CDR3 region amplification was performed from RNA transcripts. In the first-round RT-PCR of the TCR CDR3, the HTBI primer set was used. TCRdb re-analysed the multiplex PCR reads in MiXCR, keeping a single row per CDR3 protein. The data contain about 400,000 distinct CDR3 sequences, roughly 14% of them singletons. These data belong to a study of T cells in Graves' hyperthyroidism and ophthalmopathy. The CDR3 length is 20 residues. CDR1 is SGHVS, CDR2 FQNEAQ, per germline. Trimming took 4 bases from V and 5 from J; bases not matched to a gene: 19. Overall study findings and caveats: Stable hyperthyroidism and ophthalmopathy were separated using 13 V-J signatures.

V is TRBV7-8 and J is TRBJ2-5; 13 bases agree with TRBD2. This TCR was recovered from a man between 18 and 29 years old with Graves' ophthalmopathy. Sequencing was done on a sample of blood. This CDR3 is CASSSRYGTSGAFVLETQYF. Written as DNA, the CDR3 is TGTGCCAGCAGCTCGAGATATGGGACTAGCGGGGCGTTTGTGCTGGAGACCCAGTACTTC. Full variable domain (remainder filled in from reference TRBV7-8 and TRBJ2-5): GAGVSQSPRYKVAKRGQDVALRCDPISGHVSLFWYQQALGQGPEFLTYFQNEAQLDKSGLPSDRFFAERPEGSVSTLKIQRTQQEDSAVYLCASSSRYGTSGAFVLETQYFGPGTRLLVL.